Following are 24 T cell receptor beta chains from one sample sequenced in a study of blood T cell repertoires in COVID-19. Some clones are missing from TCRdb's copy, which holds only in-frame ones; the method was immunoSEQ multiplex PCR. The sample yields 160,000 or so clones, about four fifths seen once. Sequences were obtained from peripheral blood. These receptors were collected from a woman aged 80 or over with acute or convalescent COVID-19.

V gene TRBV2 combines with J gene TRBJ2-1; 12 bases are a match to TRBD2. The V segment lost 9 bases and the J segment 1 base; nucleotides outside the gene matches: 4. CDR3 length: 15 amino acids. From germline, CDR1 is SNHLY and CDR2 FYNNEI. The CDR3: CASGLAGRSYNEQFF. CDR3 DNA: TGTGCCAGTGGACTAGCGGGGAGATCCTACAATGAGCAGTTCTTC.

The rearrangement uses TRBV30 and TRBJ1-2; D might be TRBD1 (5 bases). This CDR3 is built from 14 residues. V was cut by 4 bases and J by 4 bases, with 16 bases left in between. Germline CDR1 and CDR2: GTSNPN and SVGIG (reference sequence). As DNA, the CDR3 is TGTGCCTGGAATCGGGGGGTGTTGGGCTATGGCTACACCTTC. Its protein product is CAWNRGVLGYGYTF.

The CDR3 DNA sequence: TGTGCCAGCAGTGCCCTGAGGGCTAGCGCTGCCTACGAGCAGTACTTC. The encoded protein is CASSALRASAAYEQYF. The rearrangement links TRBV27 to TRBJ2-7; D is possibly TRBD2 (6 bases). The CDR3 extends over 16 amino acids. Trimming stripped 5 bases from V and 2 bases from J, with 19 bases between. CDR1 is MNHEY and CDR2 is SMNVEV in the germline V gene (reference sequence).

The CDR3 protein is CASTLGNYNSPLHF. The CDR3 DNA reads TGTGCCAGCACGCTCGGGAACTATAATTCACCCCTCCACTTT. The chain recombines TRBV25-1 with TRBJ1-6; the D is unclear. Trimming took off 7 bases at V and 3 bases at J, with 10 bases between the two ends. Germline-derived CDR1 and CDR2 are MGHDK and SYGVNS. This CDR3 contains 14 residues.

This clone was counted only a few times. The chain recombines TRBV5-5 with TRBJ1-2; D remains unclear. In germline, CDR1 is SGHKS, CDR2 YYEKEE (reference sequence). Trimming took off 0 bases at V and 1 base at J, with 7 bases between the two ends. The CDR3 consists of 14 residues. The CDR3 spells CASSLGHRNYGYTF. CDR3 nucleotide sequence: TGTGCCAGCAGCTTGGGGCACCGTAACTATGGCTACACCTTC.

CDR3 in amino acids: CAWSSTANSPLHF. The CDR3 region has the DNA TGTGCCTGGAGCTCTACAGCTAATTCACCCCTCCACTTT. J is TRBJ1-6 and V is TRBV30, with D uncertain. Germline values: CDR1 GTSNPN, CDR2 SVGIG (reference sequence). V lost 3 bases and J 6 bases, leaving 9 bases between the germline ends. The CDR3 has 13 amino acids.

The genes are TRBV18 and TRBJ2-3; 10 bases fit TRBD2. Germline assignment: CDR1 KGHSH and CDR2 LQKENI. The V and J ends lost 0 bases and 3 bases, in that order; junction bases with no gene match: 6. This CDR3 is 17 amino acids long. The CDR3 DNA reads TGTGCCAGCTCACCACCTACAGCGGGAGGGCCGACAGATACGCAGTATTTT. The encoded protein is CASSPPTAGGPTDTQYF.

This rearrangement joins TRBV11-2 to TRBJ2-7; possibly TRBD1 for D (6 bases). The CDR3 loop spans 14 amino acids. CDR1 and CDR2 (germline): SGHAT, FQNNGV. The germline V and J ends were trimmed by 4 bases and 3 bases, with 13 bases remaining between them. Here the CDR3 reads CASSSRQGHYEQYF. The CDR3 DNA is TGTGCCAGCAGCTCCCGGCAGGGGCACTACGAGCAGTACTTC.

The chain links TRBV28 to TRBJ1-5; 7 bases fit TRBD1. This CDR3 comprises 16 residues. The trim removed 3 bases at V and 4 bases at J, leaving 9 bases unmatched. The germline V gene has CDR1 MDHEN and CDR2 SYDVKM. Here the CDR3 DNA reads TGTGCCAGCAGTTTCCCCGACAGGGTTAGAAATCAGCCCCAGCATTTT. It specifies CASSFPDRVRNQPQHF.

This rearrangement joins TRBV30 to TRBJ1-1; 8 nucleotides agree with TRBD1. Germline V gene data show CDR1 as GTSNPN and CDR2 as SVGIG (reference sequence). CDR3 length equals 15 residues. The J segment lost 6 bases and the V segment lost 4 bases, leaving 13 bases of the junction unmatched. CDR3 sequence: CAWIRPWTGRSEAFF. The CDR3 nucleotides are TGTGCCTGGATCAGACCCTGGACAGGGAGGTCTGAAGCTTTCTTT.

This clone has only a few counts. The chain's CDR3 is CASSLDGQSNQPQHF. The DNA for the CDR3 is TGCGCCAGCAGCTTGGATGGGCAAAGCAATCAGCCCCAGCATTTT. The chain links TRBV5-1 to TRBJ1-5; unclear D gene. Germline-derived CDR1 and CDR2 are SGHRS and YFSETQ. Trimming pared 0 bases from V and 1 base from J, leaving 8 bases between. The CDR3 has 15 amino acids.

The CDR3 DNA is TGTGCCAGCAGCGTCTCCGGCGGGAATTCACCCCTCCACTTT. Protein: CASSVSGGNSPLHF. This rearrangement joins TRBV9 to TRBJ1-6; D unclear. The CDR3 extends over 14 amino acids. CDR1 is SGDLS and CDR2 is YYNGEE in the germline V gene. Between the trimmed V and J ends, which lost 2 bases and 7 bases, there was a span of 10 bases. Filled out from reference TRBV9 and TRBJ1-6, the complete variable domain reads DSGVTQTPKHLITATGQRVTLRCSPRSGDLSVYWYQQSLDQGLQFLIQYYNGEERAKGNILERFSAQQFPDLHSELNLSSLELGDSALYFCASSVSGGNSPLHFGNGTRLTVT.

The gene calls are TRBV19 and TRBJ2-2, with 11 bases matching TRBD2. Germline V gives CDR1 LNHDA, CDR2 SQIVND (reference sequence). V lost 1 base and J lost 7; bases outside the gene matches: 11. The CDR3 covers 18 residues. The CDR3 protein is CASSIVNWASGGNGELFF. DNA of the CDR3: TGTGCCAGTAGTATAGTCAACTGGGCTAGCGGGGGGAACGGGGAGCTGTTTTTT. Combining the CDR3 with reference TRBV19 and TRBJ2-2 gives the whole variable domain DGGITQSPKYLFRKEGQNVTLSCEQNLNHDAMYWYRQDPGQGLRLIYYSQIVNDFQKGDIAEGYSVSREKKESFPLTVTSAQKNPTAFYLCASSIVNWASGGNGELFFGEGSRLTVL.

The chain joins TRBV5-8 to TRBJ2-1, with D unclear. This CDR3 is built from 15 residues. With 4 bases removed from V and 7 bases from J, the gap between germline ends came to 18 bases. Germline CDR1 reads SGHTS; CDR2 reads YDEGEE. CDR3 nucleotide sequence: TGTGCCAGCAGCCCCCTGGTCGGTGATCGGAATGAGCAGTTCTTC. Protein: CASSPLVGDRNEQFF. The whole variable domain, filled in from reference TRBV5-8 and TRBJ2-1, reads EAGVTQSPTHLIKTRGQQATLRCSPISGHTSVYWYQQALGLGLQFLLWYDEGEERNRGNFPPRFSGRQFPNYSSELNVNALELEDSALYLCASSPLVGDRNEQFFGPGTRLTVL.

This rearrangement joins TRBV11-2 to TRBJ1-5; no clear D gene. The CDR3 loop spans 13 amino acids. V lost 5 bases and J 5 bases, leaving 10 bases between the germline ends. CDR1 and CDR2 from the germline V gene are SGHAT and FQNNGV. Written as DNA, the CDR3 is TGTGCCAGCAGCCAGGTATTTGATCAGCCCCAGCATTTT. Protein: CASSQVFDQPQHF.

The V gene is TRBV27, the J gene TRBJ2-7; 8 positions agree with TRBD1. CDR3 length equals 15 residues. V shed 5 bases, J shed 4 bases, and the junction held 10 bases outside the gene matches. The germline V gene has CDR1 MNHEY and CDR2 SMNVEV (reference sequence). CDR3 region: CASSPGQGGGYEQYF. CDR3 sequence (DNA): TGTGCCAGCAGTCCCGGACAGGGAGGAGGATACGAGCAGTACTTC.

CDR3 DNA: TGTGCCAGTAGTAGGAAGGACAGGGGCACAACTAATGAAAAACTGTTTTTT. As protein: CASSRKDRGTTNEKLFF. The J gene is TRBJ1-4, the V gene TRBV19; 9 bases line up with TRBD1. Germline CDR1 and CDR2: LNHDA and SQIVND (reference sequence). This CDR3 comprises 17 residues. V gave up 4 bases and J gave up 0 bases; unmatched junction bases: 6.

The CDR3 nucleotides read TGTGCCTGGAGTTGGGACATCCAAGAGACCCAGTACTTC. Translated: CAWSWDIQETQYF. J is TRBJ2-5 and V is TRBV30; the D gene is possibly TRBD1 (6 bases). The CDR3 has 13 residues. Trimming took off 2 bases at V and 1 base at J, with 8 bases between the two ends. Per germline, CDR1 GTSNPN and CDR2 SVGIG (reference sequence).

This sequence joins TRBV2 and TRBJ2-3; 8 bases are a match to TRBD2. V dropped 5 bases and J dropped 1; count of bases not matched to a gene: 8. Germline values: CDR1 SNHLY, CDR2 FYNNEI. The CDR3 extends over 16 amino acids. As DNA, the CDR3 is TGTGCCAGCAGTTCTAAAGCGGGGGCACGCACAGATACGCAGTATTTT. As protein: CASSSKAGARTDTQYF.

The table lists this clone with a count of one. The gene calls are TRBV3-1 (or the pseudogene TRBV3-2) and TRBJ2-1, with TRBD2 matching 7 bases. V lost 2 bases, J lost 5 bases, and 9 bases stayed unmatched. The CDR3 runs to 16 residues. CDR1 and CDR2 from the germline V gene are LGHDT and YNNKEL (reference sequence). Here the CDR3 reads CASSQHLADLNNEQFF. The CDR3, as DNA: TGTGCCAGCAGCCAACACCTAGCGGACCTTAACAATGAGCAGTTCTTC.

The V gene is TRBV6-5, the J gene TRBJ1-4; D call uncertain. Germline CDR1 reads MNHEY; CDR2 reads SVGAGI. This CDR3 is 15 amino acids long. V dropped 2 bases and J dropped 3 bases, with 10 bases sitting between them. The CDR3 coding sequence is TGTGCCAGCAGTTACCAATTCCGGGCTAATGAAAAACTGTTTTTT. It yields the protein CASSYQFRANEKLFF.

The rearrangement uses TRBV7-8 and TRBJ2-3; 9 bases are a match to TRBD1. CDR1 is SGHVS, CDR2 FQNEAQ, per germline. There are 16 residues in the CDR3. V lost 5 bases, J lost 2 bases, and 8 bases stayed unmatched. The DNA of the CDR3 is TGTGCCAGCAGCGAGGACAGGGGCCGGCCCACAGATACGCAGTATTTT. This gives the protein CASSEDRGRPTDTQYF.

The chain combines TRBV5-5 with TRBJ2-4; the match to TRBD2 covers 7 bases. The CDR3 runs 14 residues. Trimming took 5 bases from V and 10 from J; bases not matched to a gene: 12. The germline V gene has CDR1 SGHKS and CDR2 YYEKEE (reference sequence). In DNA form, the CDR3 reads TGTGCCAGCAGTTTAGCCCAGGGAGGGCGGATTCAGTACTTC. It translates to CASSLAQGGRIQYF.

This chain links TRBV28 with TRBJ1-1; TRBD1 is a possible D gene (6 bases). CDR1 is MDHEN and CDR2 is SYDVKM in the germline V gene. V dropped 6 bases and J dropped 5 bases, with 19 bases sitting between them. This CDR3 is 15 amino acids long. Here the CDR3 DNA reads TGTGCCAGCAGAACCAGGAGAAGGGGGGGTACTGAAGCTTTCTTT. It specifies CASRTRRRGGTEAFF.